This entry lists 5 T cell receptor beta chains sequenced from one sample in a study of T cells in Graves' hyperthyroidism and ophthalmopathy. Amplification yielded TCR beta CDR3 regions, with RNA transcripts as the source. HTBI primers drove first-round RT-PCR of the TCR CDR3. TCRdb reprocessed the multiplex PCR reads with MiXCR, giving one entry per CDR3 protein. The sample includes a few hundred thousand distinct CDR3 sequences, about 15% of them seen just once. The sequenced sample was blood. All receptors derive from a woman aged 18-29 years with Graves' hyperthyroidism that later progressed to Graves' ophthalmopathy.

The chain recombines TRBV6-1 with TRBJ2-2; 11 nucleotides line up with TRBD2. This CDR3 spans 18 amino acids. Germline CDR1 and CDR2: MNHNS and SASEGT. After removal of 0 bases from V and 7 bases from J, the junction contained 10 bases not matched to a gene. CDR3 protein: CASSEALAGGLENGELFF. The CDR3 DNA reads TGTGCCAGCAGTGAAGCCCTAGCGGGAGGCTTAGAAAACGGGGAGCTGTTTTTT.

This clonotype was counted many times. The DNA of the CDR3 is TGTGCCAGCAGCTTAGGGACTAACAATGAGCAGTTCTTC. This gives the protein CASSLGTNNEQFF. The rearrangement links TRBV7-9 to TRBJ2-1; D is possibly TRBD2 (6 bases). CDR3 length: 13 residues. Germline V CDR1 and CDR2: SEHNR, FQNEAQ (reference sequence). Trimming stripped 1 base from V and 5 bases from J, with 6 bases between.

In regard to this clonotype: This may arise from a read error, as a much more abundant clone is one base away. V is TRBV7-9 and J is TRBJ2-7; tentative D call: TRBD2 (5 bases). V lost 9 bases to trimming and J lost 5 bases, with 23 bases between them. The CDR3 contains 15 residues. Germline lookup yields CDR1 SEHNR and CDR2 FQNEAQ (reference sequence). The CDR3 is CARSPPPPSIHEQYF. The CDR3 region has the DNA TGTGCCAGGAGCCCCCCCCCGCCTAGCATCCACGAGCAGTACTTC.

This chain uses TRBV30 with TRBJ2-1, with D uncertain. V shed 5 bases and J shed 8 bases, with 13 bases lying between them. CDR3 size: 12 residues. Germline values: CDR1 GTSNPN, CDR2 SVGIG (reference sequence). The CDR3 DNA follows: TGTGCCTGGTCCCTCGGCTTCGATGAGCAGTTCTTC. It translates to CAWSLGFDEQFF.

The gene calls are TRBV27 and TRBJ2-7; TRBD2 is a possible D gene (7 bases). From germline, CDR1 is MNHEY and CDR2 SMNVEV (reference sequence). V was trimmed by 2 bases and J by 0 bases, leaving 11 bases between them. This CDR3 has 15 residues. CDR3 region: CASSLAGALSYEQYF. For the CDR3, the DNA is TGTGCCAGCAGTTTAGCGGGGGCCCTCTCCTACGAGCAGTACTTC.